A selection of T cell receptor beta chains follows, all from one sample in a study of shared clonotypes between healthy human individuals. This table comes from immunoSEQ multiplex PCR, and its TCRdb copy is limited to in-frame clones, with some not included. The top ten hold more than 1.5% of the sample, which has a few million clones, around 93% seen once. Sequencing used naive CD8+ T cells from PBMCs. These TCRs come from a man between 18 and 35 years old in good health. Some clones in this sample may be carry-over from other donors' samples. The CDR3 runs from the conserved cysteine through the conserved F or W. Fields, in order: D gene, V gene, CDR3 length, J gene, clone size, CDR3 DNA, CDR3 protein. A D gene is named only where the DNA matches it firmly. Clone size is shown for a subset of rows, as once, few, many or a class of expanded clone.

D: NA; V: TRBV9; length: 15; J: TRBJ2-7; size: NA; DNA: TGTGCCAGCAGCGTAGGGGTGGGATCTCGGAGGGAGCAGTACTTC; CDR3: CASSVGVGSRREQYF
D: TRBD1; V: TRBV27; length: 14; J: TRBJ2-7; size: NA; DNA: TGTGCCAGCAGTTTGGACAGGGGGCTAGGCGAGCAGTACTTC; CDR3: CASSLDRGLGEQYF
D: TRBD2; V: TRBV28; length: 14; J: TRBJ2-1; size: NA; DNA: TGTGCCATCGCCGGGACTAGCGGTTACAATGAGCAGTTCTTC; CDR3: CAIAGTSGYNEQFF
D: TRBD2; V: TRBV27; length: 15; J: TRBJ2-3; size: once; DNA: TGTGCCAGCACCCTCACTAGCGGGGCCACAGATACGCAGTATTTT; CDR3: CASTLTSGATDTQYF
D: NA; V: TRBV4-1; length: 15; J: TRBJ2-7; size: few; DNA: TGCGCCAGCAGCCAAGGATTCGGTGGGATAGGCGAGCAGTACTTC; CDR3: CASSQGFGGIGEQYF
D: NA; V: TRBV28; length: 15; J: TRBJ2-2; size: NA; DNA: TGTGCCAGCAGTTTATACCCCGGATTCGCCGGGGAGCTGTTTTTT; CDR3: CASSLYPGFAGELFF
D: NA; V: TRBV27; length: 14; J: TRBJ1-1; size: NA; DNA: TGTGCCAGCAGTTTATCGCGTATGAACACTGAAGCTTTCTTT; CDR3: CASSLSRMNTEAFF
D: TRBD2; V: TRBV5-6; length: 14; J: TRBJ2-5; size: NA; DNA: TGTGCCAGCAGCACCGGGGGGAGTGAAGAGACCCAGTACTTC; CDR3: CASSTGGSEETQYF
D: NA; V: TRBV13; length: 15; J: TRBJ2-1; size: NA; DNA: TGTGCCAGCAGCCCCGCCGTCGGACTATTTAATGAGCAGTTCTTC; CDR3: CASSPAVGLFNEQFF
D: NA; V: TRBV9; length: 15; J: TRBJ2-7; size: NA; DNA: TGTGCCAGCAGCGTAGGTGACAGTAGCTCCTACGAGCAGTACTTC; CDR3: CASSVGDSSSYEQYF
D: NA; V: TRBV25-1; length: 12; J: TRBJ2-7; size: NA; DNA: TGTGCCAGCAGTACCGTCTCCTACGAGCAGTACTTC; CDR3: CASSTVSYEQYF
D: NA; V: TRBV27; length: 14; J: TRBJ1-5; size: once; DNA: TGTGCCAGCAGTCCCCTGATGGGGTATCAGCCCCAGCATTTT; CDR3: CASSPLMGYQPQHF
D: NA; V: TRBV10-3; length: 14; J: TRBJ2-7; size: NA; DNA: TGTGCCATCAGTGAATACAGGGGGGGCTACGAGCAGTACTTC; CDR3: CAISEYRGGYEQYF
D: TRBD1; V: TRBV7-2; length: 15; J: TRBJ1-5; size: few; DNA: TGTGCCAGCAGGACAGGGCGTCTTAGCAATCAGCCCCAGCATTTT; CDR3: CASRTGRLSNQPQHF
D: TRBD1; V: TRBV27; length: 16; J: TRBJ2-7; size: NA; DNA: TGTGCCAGCAGAGATTTACTTGGACAGGGGCCGCACGAGCAGTACTTC; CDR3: CASRDLLGQGPHEQYF
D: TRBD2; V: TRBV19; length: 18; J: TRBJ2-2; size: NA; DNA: TGTGCCAGTAGTCTTCAACGGGGAGGACTAGCGGGAGTCGGGGAGCTGTTTTTT; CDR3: CASSLQRGGLAGVGELFF
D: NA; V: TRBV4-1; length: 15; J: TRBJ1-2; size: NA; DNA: TGCGCCAGCAGCCCTGCAAAAGGGAGGGCCTATGGCTACACCTTC; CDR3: CASSPAKGRAYGYTF
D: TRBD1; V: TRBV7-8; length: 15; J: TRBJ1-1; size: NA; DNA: TGTGCCAGCAGCCAGAGACAGGGGCCGGAAACTGAAGCTTTCTTT; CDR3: CASSQRQGPETEAFF
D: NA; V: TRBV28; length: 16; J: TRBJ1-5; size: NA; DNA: TGTGCCAGCAGTTTACTCCCGGGGCAGCCCAATCAGCCCCAGCATTTT; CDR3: CASSLLPGQPNQPQHF
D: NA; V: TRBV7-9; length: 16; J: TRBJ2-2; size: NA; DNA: TGTGCCAGCAGCGACCAACGACCCCCCAACACCGGGGAGCTGTTTTTT; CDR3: CASSDQRPPNTGELFF
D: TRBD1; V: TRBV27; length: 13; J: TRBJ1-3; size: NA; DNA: TGTGCCAGCCTGGACAGGGCTGGAAACACCATATATTTT; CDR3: CASLDRAGNTIYF
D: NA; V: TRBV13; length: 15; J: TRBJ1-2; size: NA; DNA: TGTGCCAGCAGCGCGGGGCGGCAAAATCACTATGGCTACACCTTC; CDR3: CASSAGRQNHYGYTF
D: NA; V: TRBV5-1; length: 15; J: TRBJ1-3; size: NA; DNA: TGCGCCAGCAGCTTGACTCTACTCTCTGGAAACACCATATATTTT; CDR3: CASSLTLLSGNTIYF
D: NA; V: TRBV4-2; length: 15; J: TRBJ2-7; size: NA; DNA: TGTGCCAGCAGCCAAGAGAATCAGGCGGTCTACGAGCAGTACTTC; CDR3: CASSQENQAVYEQYF
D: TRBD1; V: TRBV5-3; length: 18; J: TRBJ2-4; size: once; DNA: TGTGCCAGAAGCTCTCGGGACAGGGGGCGAGGTGGCAAAAACATTCAGTACTTC; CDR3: CARSSRDRGRGGKNIQYF
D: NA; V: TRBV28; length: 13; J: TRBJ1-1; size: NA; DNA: TGTGCCAGCAGTTTTCCGATGAACACTGAAGCTTTCTTT; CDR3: CASSFPMNTEAFF
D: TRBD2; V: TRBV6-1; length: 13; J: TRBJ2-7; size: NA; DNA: TGTGCCAGCTGCGCTAGCGGACCGTACGAGCAGTACTTC; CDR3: CASCASGPYEQYF
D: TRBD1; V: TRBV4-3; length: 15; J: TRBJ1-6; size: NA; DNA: TGCGCCAGCAGCCAAGGGACAGGGGGGAATTCACCCCTCCACTTT; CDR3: CASSQGTGGNSPLHF
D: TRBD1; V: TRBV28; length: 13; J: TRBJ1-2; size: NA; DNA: TGTGCCAGCAGTAACAGGGGGATCTATGGCTACACCTTC; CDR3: CASSNRGIYGYTF
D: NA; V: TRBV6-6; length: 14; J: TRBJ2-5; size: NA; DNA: TGTGCCAGCAGTTCTTCCCCGGGGAGGGAGACCCAGTACTTC; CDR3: CASSSSPGRETQYF
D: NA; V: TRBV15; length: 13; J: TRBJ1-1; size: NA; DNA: TGTGCCACCAACCCCGGGGAATACACTGAAGCTTTCTTT; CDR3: CATNPGEYTEAFF
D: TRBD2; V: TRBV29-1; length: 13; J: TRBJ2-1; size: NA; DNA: TGCAGCGGGGGGACTAGCGGCTTGTGGGAGCAGTTCTTC; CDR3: CSGGTSGLWEQFF
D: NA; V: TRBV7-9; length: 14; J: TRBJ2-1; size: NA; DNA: TGTGCCAGCAGCTTAGGGCAGATATACAATGAGCAGTTCTTC; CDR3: CASSLGQIYNEQFF
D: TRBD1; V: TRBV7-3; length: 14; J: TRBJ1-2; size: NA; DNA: TGTGCCAGCAGCCCTGGGACAGCAAACTATGGCTACACCTTC; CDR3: CASSPGTANYGYTF
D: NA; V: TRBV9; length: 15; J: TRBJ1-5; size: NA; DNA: TGTGCCAGCAGCGTAGTCGGGGACAGCAATCAGCCCCAGCATTTT; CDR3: CASSVVGDSNQPQHF
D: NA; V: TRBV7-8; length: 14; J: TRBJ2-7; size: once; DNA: TGTGCCAGCAGCCCTTGGACTCTCACCTACGAGCAGTACTTC; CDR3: CASSPWTLTYEQYF
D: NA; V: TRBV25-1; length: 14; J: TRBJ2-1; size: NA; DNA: TGTGCCAGCAGTGAATGGGGGGAGAGTAGTGAGCAGTTCTTC; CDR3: CASSEWGESSEQFF
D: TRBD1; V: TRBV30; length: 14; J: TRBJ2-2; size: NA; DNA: TGTGCCTGGTCATTGACAGGGTACACCGGGGAGCTGTTTTTT; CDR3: CAWSLTGYTGELFF
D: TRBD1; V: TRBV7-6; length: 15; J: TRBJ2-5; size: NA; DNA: TGTGCCAGCAGCTTAGGGACAGGGGTATGGGAGACCCAGTACTTC; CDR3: CASSLGTGVWETQYF
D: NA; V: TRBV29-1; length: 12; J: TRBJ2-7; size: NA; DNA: TGCAGCGTTCTGGGTACGAACTCGGGACAGTACTTC; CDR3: CSVLGTNSGQYF
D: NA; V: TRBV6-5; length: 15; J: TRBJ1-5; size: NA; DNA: TGTGCCAGCAGTTACCTTGGTGGTAGCAATCAGCCCCAGCATTTT; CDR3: CASSYLGGSNQPQHF
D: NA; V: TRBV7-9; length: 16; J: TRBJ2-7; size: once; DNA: TGTGCCAGCAGCTTAGTCTTGGCCCACAACTCCTACGAGCAGTACTTC; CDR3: CASSLVLAHNSYEQYF
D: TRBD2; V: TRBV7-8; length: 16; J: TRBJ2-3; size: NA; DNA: TGTGCCAGCAGCCCCTTCCCCGGGGGGGGTTCAGATACGCAGTATTTT; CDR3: CASSPFPGGGSDTQYF
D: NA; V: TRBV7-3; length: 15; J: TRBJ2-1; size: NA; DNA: TGTGCCAGCAGCTCCCAAGGGGGTGGCCCCAATGAGCAGTTCTTC; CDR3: CASSSQGGGPNEQFF
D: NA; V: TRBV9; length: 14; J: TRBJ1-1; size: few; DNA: TGTGCCAGCAGCGTAACAGGGAAACCCACTGAAGCTTTCTTT; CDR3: CASSVTGKPTEAFF
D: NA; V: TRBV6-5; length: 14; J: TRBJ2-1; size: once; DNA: TGTGCCAGCAGTTACTTGCGGCAGCAGAATGAGCAGTTCTTC; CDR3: CASSYLRQQNEQFF
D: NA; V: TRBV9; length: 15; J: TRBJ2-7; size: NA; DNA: TGTGCCAGCAGCGTAGGGGGGCAGGGTTCCTACGAGCAGTACTTC; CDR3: CASSVGGQGSYEQYF
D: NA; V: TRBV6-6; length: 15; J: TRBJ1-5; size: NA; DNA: TGTGCCAGCAGGGGGGTCGGTGGTGGCAATCAGCCCCAGCATTTT; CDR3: CASRGVGGGNQPQHF
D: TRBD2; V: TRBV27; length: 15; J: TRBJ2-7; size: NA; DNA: TGTGCCAGCAGTCCCTTAGCGGGAGGCACCTACGAGCAGTACTTC; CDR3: CASSPLAGGTYEQYF
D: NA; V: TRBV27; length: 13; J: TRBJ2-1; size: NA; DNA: TGTGCCAGCAGACGCAACCGTTTTTTCGAGCAGTTCTTC; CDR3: CASRRNRFFEQFF
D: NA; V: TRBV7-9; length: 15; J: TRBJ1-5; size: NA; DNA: TGTGCCAGCAGCCCACCGGGCCCCCGCAATCAGCCCCAGCATTTT; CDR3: CASSPPGPRNQPQHF
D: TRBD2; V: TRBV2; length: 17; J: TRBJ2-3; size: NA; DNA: TGTGCCAGCAGTGAATGGACGGGGGGGGCAAGCACAGATACGCAGTATTTT; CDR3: CASSEWTGGASTDTQYF
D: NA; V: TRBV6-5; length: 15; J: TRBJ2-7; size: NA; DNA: TGTGCCAGCAGTTATTGGCCCAGGGGCTCCTACGAGCAGTACTTC; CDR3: CASSYWPRGSYEQYF
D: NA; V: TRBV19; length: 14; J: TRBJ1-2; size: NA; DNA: TGTGCCAGTAGTATAGATTGGGCTAACTATGGCTACACCTTC; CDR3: CASSIDWANYGYTF
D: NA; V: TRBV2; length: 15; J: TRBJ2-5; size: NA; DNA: TGTGCCAGCAGTGAACCTGGGACGGTCCAAGAGACCCAGTACTTC; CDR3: CASSEPGTVQETQYF
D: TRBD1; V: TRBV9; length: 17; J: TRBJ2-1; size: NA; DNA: TGTGCCAGCAGCTCTTACACAGGGGTAGATTCCTACAATGAGCAGTTCTTC; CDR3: CASSSYTGVDSYNEQFF
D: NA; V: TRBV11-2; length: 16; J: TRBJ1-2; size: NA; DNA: TGTGCCAGCAGCAGAACCCCAGGGAGGGACGTAGGTGGCTACACCTTC; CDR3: CASSRTPGRDVGGYTF
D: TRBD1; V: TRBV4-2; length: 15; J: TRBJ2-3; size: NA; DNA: TGTGCCAGCAGCCAAGGGACAGGGGGCGCAGATACGCAGTATTTT; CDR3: CASSQGTGGADTQYF
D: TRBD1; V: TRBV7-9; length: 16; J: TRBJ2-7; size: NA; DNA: TGTGCCAGCAGATCATCCGGGACAGGGCTTGTGGGCGAGCAGTACTTC; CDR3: CASRSSGTGLVGEQYF
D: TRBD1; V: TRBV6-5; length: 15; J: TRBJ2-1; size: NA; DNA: TGTGCCAGCAGGATAGGGACAGGCCGGTACAATGAGCAGTTCTTC; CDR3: CASRIGTGRYNEQFF